Listed below are T cell receptor beta chains from one sample, sequenced in a study of blood T cell repertoires in COVID-19. Method: immunoSEQ multiplex PCR; TCRdb's copy keeps in-frame clones and lacks some. Of about 62,000 clones detected, more than 75% appear once; the ten largest clones hold over 0.8%. The sample comprised peripheral blood. These receptors all stem from a man between 65 and 79 years old with acute or convalescent COVID-19. CDR3s include the opening cysteine and the closing phenylalanine or tryptophan. D genes are given only for firm matches. Clone size is shown for a subset of rows, as once, few, many or a class of expanded clone.

V gene: TRBV18
D gene: -
clone size: -
J gene: TRBJ2-1
CDR3 protein: CASSPIIRQGGFDEQFF
CDR3 DNA: TGTGCCAGCTCACCCATTATTAGACAGGGAGGTTTCGATGAGCAGTTCTTC

V gene: TRBV12-3/TRBV12-4
D gene: TRBD1
clone size: few
J gene: TRBJ2-7
CDR3 protein: CASSFTGTGVFF
CDR3 DNA: TGTGCCAGCAGCTTTACCGGGACAGGGGTTTTCTTC

V gene: TRBV3-1/TRBV3-2
D gene: TRBD1
clone size: once
J gene: TRBJ1-2
CDR3 protein: CASSPTGSYGYTF
CDR3 DNA: TGTGCCAGCAGCCCGACAGGGTCTTATGGCTACACCTTC

V gene: TRBV30
D gene: TRBD1
clone size: once
J gene: TRBJ1-1
CDR3 protein: CACKGQGLAEAFF
CDR3 DNA: TGTGCCTGCAAGGGACAGGGATTGGCTGAAGCTTTCTTT

V gene: TRBV5-4
D gene: -
clone size: -
J gene: TRBJ2-3
CDR3 protein: CASSGALTDTQYF
CDR3 DNA: TGTGCCAGCAGCGGGGCGCTCACAGATACGCAGTATTTT

V gene: TRBV11-3
D gene: TRBD1
clone size: -
J gene: TRBJ1-6
CDR3 protein: CASSLSSTGESPLHF
CDR3 DNA: TGTGCCAGCAGCTTATCCTCGACAGGGGAATCACCCCTCCACTTT

V gene: TRBV19
D gene: -
clone size: once
J gene: TRBJ2-3
CDR3 protein: CATAARSTDTQYF
CDR3 DNA: TGTGCCACTGCAGCGCGGAGCACAGATACGCAGTATTTT

V gene: TRBV3-1/TRBV3-2
D gene: -
clone size: -
J gene: TRBJ2-4
CDR3 protein: CASSPTGIAKNIQYF
CDR3 DNA: TGTGCCAGCAGCCCCACAGGCATAGCCAAAAACATTCAGTACTTC

V gene: TRBV6-1
D gene: -
clone size: once
J gene: TRBJ2-1
CDR3 protein: CASSELGTYNEQFF
CDR3 DNA: TGTGCCAGCAGTGAACTTGGGACTTACAATGAGCAGTTCTTC

V gene: TRBV15
D gene: TRBD1
clone size: -
J gene: TRBJ1-2
CDR3 protein: CATRMTGVYGYTF
CDR3 DNA: TGTGCCACCAGGATGACAGGGGTCTATGGCTACACCTTC

V gene: TRBV2
D gene: -
clone size: -
J gene: TRBJ2-3
CDR3 protein: CASTPTLGGGREDTQYF
CDR3 DNA: TGTGCCAGCACCCCTACCTTAGGGGGGGGCCGGGAAGATACGCAGTATTTT

V gene: TRBV24-1
D gene: -
clone size: -
J gene: TRBJ2-3
CDR3 protein: CATSDFKDTQYF
CDR3 DNA: TGTGCCACCAGTGATTTTAAAGATACGCAGTATTTT

V gene: TRBV19
D gene: -
clone size: -
J gene: TRBJ2-6
CDR3 protein: CASSTGAGANVLTF
CDR3 DNA: TGTGCCAGTAGTACAGGGGCTGGGGCCAACGTCCTGACTTTC

V gene: TRBV6-5
D gene: TRBD2
clone size: -
J gene: TRBJ2-2
CDR3 protein: CASRPSGGAAGELFF
CDR3 DNA: TGTGCCAGCAGGCCCAGCGGGGGGGCTGCCGGGGAGCTGTTTTTT

V gene: TRBV9
D gene: -
clone size: -
J gene: TRBJ1-1
CDR3 protein: CASSPTYRDDTEAFF
CDR3 DNA: TGTGCCAGCAGCCCGACTTACAGGGATGACACTGAAGCTTTCTTT

V gene: TRBV18
D gene: -
clone size: -
J gene: TRBJ1-1
CDR3 protein: CASSPRERGANTEAFF
CDR3 DNA: TGTGCCAGCTCACCACGTGAGCGGGGGGCGAACACTGAAGCTTTCTTT

V gene: TRBV27
D gene: TRBD1
clone size: -
J gene: TRBJ2-7
CDR3 protein: CASSPLRDRAYEQYF
CDR3 DNA: TGTGCCAGCAGTCCTCTCCGGGACAGGGCCTACGAGCAGTACTTC

V gene: TRBV10-3
D gene: -
clone size: -
J gene: TRBJ2-1
CDR3 protein: CAISEGDPQLRGEQFF
CDR3 DNA: TGTGCCATCAGTGAAGGAGACCCTCAGTTACGGGGTGAGCAGTTCTTC

V gene: TRBV7-6
D gene: -
clone size: once
J gene: TRBJ1-5
CDR3 protein: CASSLGGSLYSNQPQHF
CDR3 DNA: TGTGCCAGCAGCTTAGGGGGCAGCCTTTATAGCAATCAGCCCCAGCATTTT

V gene: TRBV2
D gene: -
clone size: -
J gene: TRBJ2-1
CDR3 protein: CASKKEIDEQFF
CDR3 DNA: TGTGCCAGCAAGAAGGAGATCGATGAGCAGTTCTTC

V gene: TRBV30
D gene: -
clone size: -
J gene: TRBJ2-6
CDR3 protein: CAWSAKSSGANVLTF
CDR3 DNA: TGTGCCTGGAGTGCCAAGAGCTCTGGGGCCAACGTCCTGACTTTC

V gene: TRBV30
D gene: -
clone size: -
J gene: TRBJ2-2
CDR3 protein: CAWSRPGLNTGELFF
CDR3 DNA: TGTGCCTGGAGTCGACCGGGACTTAACACCGGGGAGCTGTTTTTT

V gene: TRBV28
D gene: TRBD2
clone size: -
J gene: TRBJ2-1
CDR3 protein: CASTTQSGRYNEQFF
CDR3 DNA: TGTGCCAGCACCACGCAGAGCGGGAGGTACAATGAGCAGTTCTTC

V gene: TRBV28
D gene: -
clone size: -
J gene: TRBJ1-5
CDR3 protein: CASSLSGYQPQHF
CDR3 DNA: TGTGCCAGCAGTTTATCCGGTTATCAGCCCCAGCATTTT

V gene: TRBV10-3
D gene: -
clone size: -
J gene: TRBJ1-3
CDR3 protein: CAIRMGPDSGNTIYF
CDR3 DNA: TGTGCCATCAGGATGGGCCCGGACTCTGGAAACACCATATATTTT

V gene: TRBV19
D gene: -
clone size: few
J gene: TRBJ1-2
CDR3 protein: CASSLVGGYGYTF
CDR3 DNA: TGTGCCAGTAGTCTGGTGGGAGGCTATGGCTACACCTTC

V gene: TRBV7-9
D gene: -
clone size: few
J gene: TRBJ1-1
CDR3 protein: CASTGAQEAFF
CDR3 DNA: TGTGCCAGCACCGGGGCCCAAGAGGCTTTCTTT

V gene: TRBV24-1
D gene: TRBD1
clone size: -
J gene: TRBJ2-2
CDR3 protein: CATSESTGSAVGELFF
CDR3 DNA: TGTGCCACCAGTGAATCGACAGGGAGCGCGGTCGGGGAGCTGTTTTTT

V gene: TRBV12-3/TRBV12-4
D gene: -
clone size: -
J gene: TRBJ2-7
CDR3 protein: CASSFSGPYEQYF
CDR3 DNA: TGTGCCAGCAGTTTTTCAGGGCCCTACGAGCAGTACTTC

V gene: TRBV5-1
D gene: TRBD1
clone size: -
J gene: TRBJ2-2
CDR3 protein: CASSPGTGGRQVGELFF
CDR3 DNA: TGCGCCAGCAGTCCCGGGACAGGGGGTCGTCAGGTCGGGGAGCTGTTTTTT

V gene: TRBV11-2
D gene: TRBD1
clone size: -
J gene: TRBJ1-4
CDR3 protein: CASSLGQGLEEKLFF
CDR3 DNA: TGTGCCAGCAGCTTAGGACAGGGATTAGAGGAAAAACTGTTTTTT

V gene: TRBV6-5
D gene: TRBD1
clone size: once
J gene: TRBJ1-2
CDR3 protein: CASSYSTGGGYTF
CDR3 DNA: TGTGCCAGCAGTTACTCGACAGGGGGCGGCTACACCTTC